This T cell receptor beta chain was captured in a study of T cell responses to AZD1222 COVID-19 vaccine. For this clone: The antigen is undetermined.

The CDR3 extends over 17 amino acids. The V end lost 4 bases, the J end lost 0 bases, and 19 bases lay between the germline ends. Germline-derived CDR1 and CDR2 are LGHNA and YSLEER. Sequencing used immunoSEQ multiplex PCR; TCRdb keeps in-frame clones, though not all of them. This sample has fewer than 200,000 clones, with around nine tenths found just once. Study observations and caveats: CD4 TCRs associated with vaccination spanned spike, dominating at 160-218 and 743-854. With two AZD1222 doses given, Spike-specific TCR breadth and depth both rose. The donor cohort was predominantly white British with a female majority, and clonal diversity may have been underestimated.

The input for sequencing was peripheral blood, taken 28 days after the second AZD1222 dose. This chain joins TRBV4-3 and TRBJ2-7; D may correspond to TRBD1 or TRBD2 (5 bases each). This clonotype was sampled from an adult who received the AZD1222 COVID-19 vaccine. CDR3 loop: CASSRGPTGLHSYEQYF. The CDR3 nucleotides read TGCGCCAGCAGCCGGGGCCCAACAGGACTGCACTCCTACGAGCAGTACTTC.